This passage covers 20 T cell receptor beta chains from one sample sequenced in a study of blood T cell repertoires in COVID-19. TCRdb keeps only in-frame clones here, not all; method: immunoSEQ multiplex PCR. The sample has about 49,000 clones; more than 65% are singletons. Sample: peripheral blood. All receptors come from a woman in her 70s with acute or convalescent COVID-19.

This sequence joins TRBV5-1 and TRBJ2-1; no clear D gene. The CDR3 sequence is 14 residues long. V lost 1 base and J 0 bases, leaving 5 bases between the germline ends. Germline CDR1 and CDR2: SGHRS and YFSETQ. CDR3 protein: CASSLLASYNEQFF. The CDR3 DNA is TGCGCCAGCAGCTTGTTGGCCTCCTACAATGAGCAGTTCTTC.

This clone was found a few times. The chain is built from TRBV4-3 and TRBJ1-1, with a weak D call TRBD1 (5 bases). Germline V gene lookup returns CDR1 LGHNA and CDR2 YSLEER. This CDR3 is 17 amino acids long. The V and J ends lost 0 bases and 1 base respectively, with 15 bases between them. The CDR3 protein is CASSQDWYGGQNTEAFF. In DNA, the CDR3 is TGCGCCAGCAGCCAAGATTGGTACGGGGGTCAGAACACTGAAGCTTTCTTT.

The count of this clone is one. The rearrangement joins TRBV19 to TRBJ1-4; D uncertain. Trimming shortened V by 5 bases and J by 8 bases, and 6 bases separated the two germline ends. The CDR3 sequence is 11 residues long. Germline V gives CDR1 LNHDA, CDR2 SQIVND (reference sequence). The CDR3 DNA reads TGTGCCAGTAGTGAACGGGAAAAACTGTTTTTT. Amino acid sequence: CASSEREKLFF. Based on the CDR3 plus reference TRBV19 and TRBJ1-4, the full variable domain is DGGITQSPKYLFRKEGQNVTLSCEQNLNHDAMYWYRQDPGQGLRLIYYSQIVNDFQKGDIAEGYSVSREKKESFPLTVTSAQKNPTAFYLCASSEREKLFFGSGTQLSVL.

The chain employs TRBV5-1 and TRBJ1-2; 9 positions agree with TRBD1. From germline, CDR1 is SGHRS and CDR2 YFSETQ. V lost 3 bases, J lost 8 bases, and 8 bases stayed unmatched. The CDR3 sequence is 14 residues long. CDR3 amino acids: CASSWAQGAGGYTF. In DNA form, the CDR3 reads TGCGCCAGCAGCTGGGCACAGGGGGCAGGAGGCTACACCTTC.

This clone was seen more than once but under ten times. The gene calls are TRBV19 and TRBJ1-5; D gene unclear. V lost 3 bases to trimming and J lost 0 bases, with 9 bases between them. This CDR3 has 15 amino acids. The V gene's germline CDR1 is LNHDA and CDR2 SQIVND (reference sequence). The CDR3 DNA follows: TGTGCCAGTAGTATTACCCTAAATAGCAATCAGCCCCAGCATTTT. This encodes CASSITLNSNQPQHF.

The sample holds a few counts of this clone. The chain is built from TRBV2 and TRBJ2-2; TRBD1 agrees at 7 bases. With 6 bases clipped from V and 6 bases from J, the junction kept 10 bases outside the gene matches. Germline V gives CDR1 SNHLY, CDR2 FYNNEI. The CDR3 covers 15 residues. This CDR3 is CASRGLTGKAGELFF. The DNA for the CDR3 is TGTGCCAGCAGGGGGTTGACAGGGAAGGCCGGGGAGCTGTTTTTT.

This chain uses TRBV19 with TRBJ2-2; no clear D. In germline, CDR1 is LNHDA, CDR2 SQIVND (reference sequence). The V end lost 2 bases, the J end lost 7 bases, and 14 bases lay between the germline ends. The length of the CDR3 is 15 residues. CDR3 sequence: CASSIIAEGSGELFF. Written as DNA, the CDR3 is TGTGCCAGTAGTATAATAGCTGAAGGTAGCGGGGAGCTGTTTTTT.

The chain has TRBV7-8 and TRBJ2-5; 14 bases align to TRBD2. The ends lost 10 bases at V and 4 bases at J; junction bases unmatched: 11. CDR1 SGHVS and CDR2 FQNEAQ come from the germline V gene. The CDR3 is made up of 16 amino acids. CDR3 in amino acids: CATDSLGLAGGETQYF. The CDR3, as DNA: TGTGCCACCGATTCCCTCGGACTAGCGGGGGGAGAGACCCAGTACTTC.

This clone has only one observation. The V gene is TRBV5-4, the J gene TRBJ2-5, with TRBD2 matching over 16 bases. Germline loops: CDR1 SGHNT, CDR2 YYREEE (reference sequence). With V trimmed by 4 bases and J by 9 bases, 9 bases remained unmatched. The CDR3 sequence is 16 residues long. The CDR3 sequence is CASSGGTSGRAGAQYF. The CDR3 bases are TGTGCCAGCAGCGGTGGGACTAGCGGGAGGGCCGGGGCCCAGTACTTC. Full variable domain (outside the CDR3, taken from reference TRBV5-4 and TRBJ2-5): ETGVTQSPTHLIKTRGQQVTLRCSSQSGHNTVSWYQQALGQGPQFIFQYYREEENGRGNFPPRFSGLQFPNYSSELNVNALELDDSALYLCASSGGTSGRAGAQYFGPGTRLLVL.

This clone was detected a few times. This chain joins TRBV7-2 and TRBJ2-5, with D possibly TRBD1 on 5 matching bases. The length of the CDR3 is 14 residues. Trimming removed 1 base at V and 1 base at J, with 7 bases between. Germline V CDR1 and CDR2: SGHTA, FQGNSA. The CDR3 DNA is TGTGCCAGCAGCTTAGGGGGCATCCAAGAGACCCAGTACTTC. Its translation is CASSLGGIQETQYF. The full variable domain, its missing parts supplied by reference TRBV7-2 and TRBJ2-5, is GAGVSQSPSNKVTEKGKDVELRCDPISGHTALYWYRQSLGQGLEFLIYFQGNSAPDKSGLPSDRFSAERTGGSVSTLTIQRTQQEDSAVYLCASSLGGIQETQYFGPGTRLLVL.

The chain links TRBV5-1 to TRBJ2-1, with TRBD2 matching 11 bases. The CDR3 is 16 residues long. V gave up 4 bases and J gave up 7 bases; unmatched junction bases: 10. Germline V gene lookup returns CDR1 SGHRS and CDR2 YFSETQ. CDR3 in DNA: TGCGCCAGCAGCGGTGCAGGGCTAGCGGGAGGTAATGAGCAGTTCTTC. It translates to CASSGAGLAGGNEQFF.

The chain employs TRBV2 and TRBJ2-3; a weak D match, TRBD2 (5 bases). The CDR3 is 12 amino acids. CDR1 and CDR2 (germline): SNHLY, FYNNEI. V dropped 2 bases and J dropped 9 bases, with 9 bases sitting between them. The CDR3 sequence: CASSEQRATQYF. CDR3 bases: TGTGCCAGCAGTGAACAGAGGGCCACGCAGTATTTT.

This chain connects TRBV2 to TRBJ1-2; no firm D call. The CDR3 runs to 14 residues. Germline V lookup: CDR1 SNHLY, CDR2 FYNNEI. Trimming pared 2 bases from V and 1 base from J, leaving 8 bases between. CDR3 loop: CASSESGRNYGYTF. As DNA, the CDR3 is TGTGCCAGCAGTGAAAGCGGACGTAACTATGGCTACACCTTC.

This clone was picked up many times. The V call is TRBV28, the J call TRBJ2-7; D is perhaps TRBD2 (6 bases). Trimming shortened V by 6 bases and J by 2 bases, and 11 bases separated the two germline ends. CDR1 and CDR2 (germline): MDHEN, SYDVKM. The CDR3 consists of 13 residues. CDR3 nucleotide sequence: TGTGCCAGCAGCGAGGAGGGGCCCTACGAGCAGTACTTC. Translating it yields CASSEEGPYEQYF. The full variable domain, in which reference TRBV28 and TRBJ2-7 provide the parts outside the CDR3, is DVKVTQSSRYLVKRTGEKVFLECVQDMDHENMFWYRQDPGLGLRLIYFSYDVKMKEKGDIPEGYSVSREKKERFSLILESASTNQTSMYLCASSEEGPYEQYFGPGTRLTVT.

The chain combines TRBV4-1 with TRBJ2-2; D possibly corresponds to TRBD2 (7 bases). Germline V gene data show CDR1 as MGHRA and CDR2 as YSYEKL. V lost 1 base and J lost 5, with 20 bases in between. The CDR3 runs to 18 residues. CDR3 sequence reads: CASSQGPLTRGGTGELFF. CDR3 nucleotide sequence: TGCGCCAGCAGCCAAGGGCCGCTAACTAGGGGGGGAACCGGGGAGCTGTTTTTT.

This clone occurred a few times. The chain carries TRBV7-2 and TRBJ2-3, with a weak D call TRBD2 (6 bases). There are 17 residues in the CDR3. Germline V CDR1 and CDR2: SGHTA, FQGNSA. The ends were cut back, 3 bases at V and 0 bases at J, with 16 bases in the middle. The CDR3 DNA reads TGTGCCAGCAGCTTCCCCTCGGGGAGCGGGAGCACAGATACGCAGTATTTT. Translated: CASSFPSGSGSTDTQYF.

The chain recombines TRBV27 with TRBJ1-5; D is uncertain. Germline V CDR1 and CDR2: MNHEY, SMNVEV (reference sequence). The V gene lost 7 bases and the J gene lost 6 bases, with 13 bases spanning the gap. The CDR3 has 13 amino acids. For the CDR3, the DNA is TGTGCCAGCACCCCCGGGGAGGGTCAGCCCCAGCATTTT. Its translation: CASTPGEGQPQHF.

The CDR3 bases are TGCGCCAGCAGCCAATTCCACGGGACTACCCTCTACGAGCAGTACTTC. Protein: CASSQFHGTTLYEQYF. The rearrangement uses TRBV4-1 and TRBJ2-7; 7 nucleotides align to TRBD2. The length of the CDR3 is 16 residues. Losses at the gene ends were 2 bases for V and 3 bases for J; bases not matched to a gene: 10. Germline lookup yields CDR1 MGHRA and CDR2 YSYEKL.

The CDR3 region is CASSPGQGGEAFF. The CDR3 DNA is TGTGCCAGCTCGCCCGGACAGGGAGGTGAAGCTTTCTTT. The chain couples TRBV18 to TRBJ1-1; 8 bases fit TRBD1. CDR1 and CDR2 from the germline V gene are KGHSH and LQKENI. The CDR3 is made up of 13 amino acids. V trimming: 6 bases; J trimming: 7 bases; junction bases outside the gene matches: 7.

The chain recombines TRBV5-6 with TRBJ1-6; D uncertain. V was shortened by 4 bases and J by 9 bases, with 11 bases between the two germline ends. CDR1 and CDR2 from the germline V gene are SGHDT and YYEEEE. The CDR3 loop spans 13 amino acids. The CDR3 DNA reads TGTGCCAGCAGCCGAGAGGTCGGTTCACCCCTCCACTTT. Protein: CASSREVGSPLHF.